This T cell receptor beta chain was observed in a study of T cell responses to AZD1222 COVID-19 vaccine. Looked up from germline, CDR1 is SGHTA and CDR2 is FQGTGA. V lost 5 bases, J lost 4 bases, and 3 bases stayed unmatched. The CDR3 runs 13 residues. Pooled together were second doses at about 4 or about 12 weeks. General study points: Clonal diversity may have been underestimated, and the donors were mostly white British, with more females than males.

Assay: immunoSEQ multiplex PCR; the TCRdb copy retains only in-frame clones and omits some. The sample carries some 99,000 clones, more than 75% recorded once. As for this clone: Its target is unknown.

Sample: peripheral blood, taken 28 days after the second AZD1222 dose. The chain has TRBV7-3 and TRBJ2-7; 9 nucleotides match TRBD1. The receptor was derived from an adult who received the AZD1222 COVID-19 vaccine. This CDR3 reads CASSEDRGYEQYF. CDR3 DNA: TGTGCCAGCAGCGAGGACAGGGGTTACGAGCAGTACTTC. Using reference TRBV7-3 and TRBJ2-7 for the parts outside the CDR3, the full variable domain is GAGVSQTPSNKVTEKGKYVELRCDPISGHTALYWYRQSLGQGPEFLIYFQGTGAADDSGLPNDRFFAVRPEGSVSTLKIQRTERGDSAVYLCASSEDRGYEQYFGPGTRLTVT.